The 11 T cell receptor beta chains reported below all come from one sample, sequenced in a study of identical twins. TCRdb called the 5' RACE reads again in MiXCR, with one record for every CDR3 protein. This table has hundreds of thousands of distinct CDR3 sequences, over 20% appearing once. This sample was shared with a second study, whose subject was T cells expressing NK-cell markers.

Material: PBMCs. The origin of the receptors is a woman under 30 in good health.

V is TRBV10-2 and J is TRBJ2-7; possibly TRBD1 for D (5 bases). CDR3 length equals 13 residues. Germline CDR1 reads WSHSY; CDR2 reads SAAADI. The V end lost 4 bases, the J end lost 2 bases, and 9 bases lay between the germline ends. CDR3 in amino acids: CASSGQMAYEQYF. The CDR3 bases are TGCGCCAGCAGTGGACAGATGGCCTACGAGCAGTACTTC.

At least ten counts were recorded for this clonotype. The CDR3 is CSALLQIRRDEQYF. CDR3 nucleotide sequence: TGCAGTGCTCTCCTCCAAATTCGAAGGGACGAGCAGTACTTC. The chain carries TRBV20-1 and TRBJ2-7; D unresolved. Germline values: CDR1 DFQATT, CDR2 SNEGSKA (reference sequence). Trimming left V 5 bases short and J 5 bases short, with 19 bases between. The CDR3 runs 14 residues.

The V call is TRBV7-2, the J call TRBJ2-7; D gene ambiguous. Germline CDR1 is SGHTA and CDR2 is FQGNSA. Trimming removed 5 bases at V and 4 bases at J, with 18 bases between. The CDR3 length is 15 residues. The CDR3 is CASSAARPAWYEQYF. The CDR3, as DNA: TGTGCCAGCAGCGCCGCCAGGCCCGCGTGGTACGAGCAGTACTTC.

This clonotype has a handful of counts. The chain couples TRBV29-1 to TRBJ1-2; a weak D match, TRBD1 (6 bases). Germline V gene lookup returns CDR1 SQVTM and CDR2 ANQGSEA. Trimming left V 8 bases short and J 2 bases short, with 12 bases between. The CDR3 runs to 12 residues. The CDR3 spells CSTGGGNYGYTF. The CDR3 bases are TGCAGCACTGGAGGGGGGAACTATGGCTACACCTTC.

The chain links TRBV5-6 to TRBJ2-1; D might be TRBD1 (5 bases). Germline V gene sequence: CDR1 SGHDT, CDR2 YYEEEE. V lost 2 bases, J lost 7 bases, and 28 bases lay in between. CDR3 length: 19 residues. CDR3 sequence (DNA): TGTGCCAGCAGCTTTCCGAGGCCCCTTCCTGTCGGTCCAGGGAATGAGCAGTTCTTC. This gives the protein CASSFPRPLPVGPGNEQFF. Supplemented by reference TRBV5-6 and TRBJ2-1, the full variable domain reads DAGVTQSPTHLIKTRGQQVTLRCSPKSGHDTVSWYQQALGQGPQFIFQYYEEEERQRGNFPDRFSGHQFPNYSSELNVNALLLGDSALYLCASSFPRPLPVGPGNEQFFGPGTRLTVL.

This clonotype has just a few counts. This chain joins TRBV10-1 and TRBJ2-1; D gene uncertain. The CDR3 has 12 residues. The V and J ends lost 4 bases and 5 bases respectively, with 6 bases between them. Germline V lookup: CDR1 WNHNN, CDR2 SYGVQD (reference sequence). CDR3 DNA: TGCGCCAGCAGTGCTACGGACAATGAGCAGTTCTTC. Its protein is CASSATDNEQFF.

The V gene is TRBV6-1, the J gene TRBJ1-5, with 9 bases lining up with TRBD1. The CDR3 consists of 15 residues. Germline V gene lookup returns CDR1 MNHNS and CDR2 SASEGT. J lost 7 bases, V lost 5 bases, and 9 bases had no gene match. The CDR3 region has the DNA TGTGCCAGCAGTCCAGGGGACAGGGCGAACCAGCCCCAGCATTTT. Amino acid sequence: CASSPGDRANQPQHF.

This clonotype was seen more than once but under ten times. This chain joins TRBV29-1 and TRBJ2-3, with D perhaps matching TRBD1 or TRBD2 (5 bases each). V was shortened by 6 bases and J by 6 bases, with 16 bases between the two germline ends. Germline V lookup: CDR1 SQVTM, CDR2 ANQGSEA. The CDR3 runs 13 residues. This CDR3 reads CSVGELAFDTQYF. The CDR3 DNA is TGCAGCGTGGGGGAACTGGCTTTTGATACGCAGTATTTT.

This clonotype has more than one count but fewer than ten. V usage is TRBV4-2 and J usage is TRBJ2-7; D gene unclear. The germline gives CDR1 LGHNA, CDR2 YNFKEQ. The V gene lost 0 bases and the J gene lost 3 bases, with 9 bases spanning the gap. This CDR3 contains 14 residues. The CDR3 reads CASSQDLGRYEQYF. The CDR3 bases are TGTGCCAGCAGCCAAGATCTCGGACGCTACGAGCAGTACTTC.

The rearrangement links TRBV6-5 to TRBJ2-5, with D unresolved. The V gene lost 2 bases and the J gene lost 5 bases, with 12 bases spanning the gap. The CDR3 is made up of 14 amino acids. CDR1 is MNHEY, CDR2 SVGAGI, per germline. The CDR3 loop is CASSYTAHPETQYF. CDR3 DNA sequence: TGTGCCAGCAGTTACACCGCCCACCCGGAGACCCAGTACTTC.

In its sample, this clonotype was seen a few times. The chain uses TRBV29-1 and TRBJ2-1, with TRBD1 matching 12 bases. This CDR3 is built from 15 residues. Germline V gene lookup returns CDR1 SQVTM and CDR2 ANQGSEA. The trim removed 2 bases at V and 8 bases at J, leaving 7 bases unmatched. The CDR3 nucleotides read TGCAGCGTTGAACTCCGGGACAGGGGGCATGATGAGCAGTTCTTC. Its protein product is CSVELRDRGHDEQFF.